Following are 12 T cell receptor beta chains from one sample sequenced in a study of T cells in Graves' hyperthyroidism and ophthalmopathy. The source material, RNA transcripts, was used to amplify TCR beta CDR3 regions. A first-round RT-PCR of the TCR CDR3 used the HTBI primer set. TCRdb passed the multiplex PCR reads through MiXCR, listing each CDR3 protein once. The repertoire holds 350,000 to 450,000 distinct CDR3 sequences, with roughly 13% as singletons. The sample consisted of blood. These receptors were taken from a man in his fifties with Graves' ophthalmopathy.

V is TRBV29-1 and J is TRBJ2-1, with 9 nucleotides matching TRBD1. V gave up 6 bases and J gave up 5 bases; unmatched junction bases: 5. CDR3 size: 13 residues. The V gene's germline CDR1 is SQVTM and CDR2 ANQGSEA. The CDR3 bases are TGCAGCGTCATAAGGACAGGGGACAATGAGCAGTTCTTC. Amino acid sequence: CSVIRTGDNEQFF.

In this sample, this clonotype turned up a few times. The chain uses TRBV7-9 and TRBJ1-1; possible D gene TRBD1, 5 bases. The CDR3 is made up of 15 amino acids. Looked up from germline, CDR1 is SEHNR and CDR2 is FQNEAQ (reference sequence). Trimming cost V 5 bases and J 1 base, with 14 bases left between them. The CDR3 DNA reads TGTGCCAGCAGCCCGCGCGGGACGAGGAACACTGAAGCTTTCTTT. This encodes CASSPRGTRNTEAFF.

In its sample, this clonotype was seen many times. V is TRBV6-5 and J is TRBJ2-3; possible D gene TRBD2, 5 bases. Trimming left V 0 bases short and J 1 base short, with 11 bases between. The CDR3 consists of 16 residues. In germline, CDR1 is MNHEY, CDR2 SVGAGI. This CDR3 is CASSYSLAGGTDTQYF. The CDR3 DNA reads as TGTGCCAGCAGTTACTCGCTAGCTGGGGGCACAGATACGCAGTATTTT.

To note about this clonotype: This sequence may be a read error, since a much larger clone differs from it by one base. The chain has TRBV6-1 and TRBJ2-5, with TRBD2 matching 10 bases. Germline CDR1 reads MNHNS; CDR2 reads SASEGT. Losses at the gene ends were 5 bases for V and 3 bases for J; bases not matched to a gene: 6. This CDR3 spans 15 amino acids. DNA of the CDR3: TGTGCCAGCAGTCATGAAGGACTAGCGGAAGAGACCCAGTACTTC. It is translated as CASSHEGLAEETQYF.

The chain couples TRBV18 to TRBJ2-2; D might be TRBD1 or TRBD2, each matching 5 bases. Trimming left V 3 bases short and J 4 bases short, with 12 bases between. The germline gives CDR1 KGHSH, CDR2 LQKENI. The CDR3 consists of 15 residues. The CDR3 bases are TGTGCCAGCTCACCCCGAGGGGTTGTCACCGGGGAGCTGTTTTTT. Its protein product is CASSPRGVVTGELFF.

CDR3 coding DNA: TGTGCCAGCATTGCGGGGGAGACCCAGTACTTC. Translation gives CASIAGETQYF. The chain couples TRBV6-2 or TRBV6-3 to TRBJ2-5; D may be TRBD2 (6 bases). This CDR3 contains 11 residues. V was cut by 7 bases and J by 5 bases, with 8 bases left in between. Germline V gene lookup returns CDR1 MNHEY and CDR2 SVGEGT.

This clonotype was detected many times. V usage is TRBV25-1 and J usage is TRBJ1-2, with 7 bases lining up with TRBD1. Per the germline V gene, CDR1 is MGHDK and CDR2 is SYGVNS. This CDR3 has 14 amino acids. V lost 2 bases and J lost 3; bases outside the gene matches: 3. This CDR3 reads CASSELTGDYGYTF. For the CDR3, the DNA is TGTGCCAGCAGTGAACTCACAGGGGACTATGGCTACACCTTC.

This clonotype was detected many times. The CDR3 DNA reads as TGCGCCAGCAGTGAGTATGCTAGCGGGACTGGAGATACGCAGTATTTT. Residues: CASSEYASGTGDTQYF. This chain uses TRBV10-1 with TRBJ2-3; 9 positions agree with TRBD2. The length of the CDR3 is 16 residues. Losses at the gene ends were 1 base for V and 5 bases for J; bases not matched to a gene: 7. The germline gives CDR1 WNHNN, CDR2 SYGVQD (reference sequence).

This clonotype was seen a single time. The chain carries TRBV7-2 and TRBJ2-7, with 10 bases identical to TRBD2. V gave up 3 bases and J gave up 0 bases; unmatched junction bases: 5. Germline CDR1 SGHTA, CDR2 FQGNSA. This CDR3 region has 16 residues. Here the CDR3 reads CASSLGPSGSSYEQYF. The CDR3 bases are TGTGCCAGCAGCTTGGGTCCTAGCGGGAGCTCCTACGAGCAGTACTTC.

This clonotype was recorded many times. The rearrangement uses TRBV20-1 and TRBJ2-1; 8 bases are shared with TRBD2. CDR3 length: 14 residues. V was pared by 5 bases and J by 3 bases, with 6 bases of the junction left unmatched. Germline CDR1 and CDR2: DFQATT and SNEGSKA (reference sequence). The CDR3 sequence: CSAPPAGVYNEQFF. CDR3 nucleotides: TGCAGTGCTCCGCCAGCGGGAGTCTACAATGAGCAGTTCTTC.

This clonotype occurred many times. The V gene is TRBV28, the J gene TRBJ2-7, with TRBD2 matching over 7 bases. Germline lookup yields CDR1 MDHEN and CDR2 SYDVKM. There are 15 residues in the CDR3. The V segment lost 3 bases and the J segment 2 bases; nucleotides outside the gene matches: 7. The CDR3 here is CASSFPTSQPYEQYF. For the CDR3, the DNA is TGTGCCAGCAGTTTCCCGACTAGCCAACCCTACGAGCAGTACTTC.

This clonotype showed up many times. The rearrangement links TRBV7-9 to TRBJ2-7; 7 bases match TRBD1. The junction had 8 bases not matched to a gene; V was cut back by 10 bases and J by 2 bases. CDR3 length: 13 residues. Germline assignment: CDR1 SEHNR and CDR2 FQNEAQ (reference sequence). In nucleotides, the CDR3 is TGTGCCACCTCGACAGGGAATGCCTACGAGCAGTACTTC. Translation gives CATSTGNAYEQYF. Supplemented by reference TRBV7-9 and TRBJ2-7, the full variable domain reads DTGVSQNPRHKITKRGQNVTFRCDPISEHNRLYWYRQTLGQGPEFLTYFQNEAQLEKSRLLSDRFSAERPKGSFSTLEIQRTEQGDSAMYLCATSTGNAYEQYFGPGTRLTVT.